These 27 T cell receptor beta chains were sequenced from one sample in a study of beta chain features in type 1 diabetes. The study, taken as a whole, reports: Type 1 diabetes patients had TCRB CDR3s that were shorter (moderately but significantly so) in all four CD4+ subsets.

For these TCRs, the target antigens are not known. The sequenced template was cDNA made from the entire isolated RNA. Repertoires were generated with immunoSEQ multiplex PCR, while TCRdb's copy carries only in-frame clones and drops some. The sample contains 250,000 or so clones, over 20% of which appear only once. Sample: naive CD4+ T cells from blood. Receptor source: a woman between 40 and 50 years old with type 1 diabetes.

This clone was counted only a few times. The chain has TRBV9 and TRBJ2-1; the match to TRBD2 covers 10 bases. CDR1 SGDLS and CDR2 YYNGEE come from the germline V gene. The CDR3 sequence is 13 residues long. After removal of 4 bases from V and 13 bases from J, the junction contained 8 bases not matched to a gene. The CDR3 nucleotides are TGTGCCAGCAGCACTAGCGGGGACTCGGTCCAGTTCTTC. It is translated as CASSTSGDSVQFF.

This clone has a handful of counts. The chain uses TRBV20-1 and TRBJ1-2, with a possible D match to TRBD1 (5 bases). From germline, CDR1 is DFQATT and CDR2 SNEGSKA (reference sequence). The V and J ends lost 6 bases and 7 bases respectively, with 12 bases between them. CDR3 length: 11 residues. The CDR3, as DNA: TGCAGTGCCCGGTTTGGGGCTGGCTACACCTTC. Its translation: CSARFGAGYTF.

This clone has a handful of counts. The chain joins TRBV9 to TRBJ2-1; perhaps TRBD1 as D (6 bases). Germline values: CDR1 SGDLS, CDR2 YYNGEE. V was clipped by 0 bases and J by 0 bases, with 7 bases between them. The CDR3 is made up of 15 amino acids. DNA for the CDR3: TGTGCCAGCAGCGTAGAGGACAGCTCCTACAATGAGCAGTTCTTC. This gives the protein CASSVEDSSYNEQFF.

This clone was seen a handful of times. The chain recombines TRBV29-1 with TRBJ2-5; 15 bases align to TRBD2. In germline, CDR1 is SQVTM, CDR2 ANQGSEA. This CDR3 is 14 amino acids long. J gave up 5 bases and V 4 bases, and 2 bases lay outside the gene matches. The CDR3, as DNA: TGCAGCGTTGTGGGACTAGCGGGGGGTGAGACCCAGTACTTC. Translating gives CSVVGLAGGETQYF.

In this sample, this clone turned up a few times. The chain joins TRBV9 to TRBJ2-1; unclear D gene. Germline-derived CDR1 and CDR2 are SGDLS and YYNGEE. V lost 4 bases to trimming and J lost 0 bases, with 11 bases between them. The CDR3 has 15 amino acids. CDR3 loop: CASSNGGSSYNEQFF. Here the CDR3 DNA reads TGTGCCAGCAGCAACGGTGGTAGCTCCTACAATGAGCAGTTCTTC.

A few counts support this clone. The chain recombines TRBV7-9 with TRBJ2-5; 7 bases agree with TRBD2. There are 13 residues in the CDR3. The germline gives CDR1 SEHNR, CDR2 FQNEAQ (reference sequence). With 9 bases clipped from V and 1 base from J, the junction kept 5 bases outside the gene matches. The DNA for the CDR3 is TGTGCCAGTGGGGACTACCGCCAAGAGACCCAGTACTTC. It yields the protein CASGDYRQETQYF.

The chain links TRBV19 to TRBJ2-3; TRBD2 might be the D (5 bases). The V gene's germline CDR1 is LNHDA and CDR2 SQIVND (reference sequence). CDR3 size: 13 residues. Trimming stripped 8 bases from V and 3 bases from J, with 12 bases between. CDR3: CASERPETDTQYF. DNA for the CDR3: TGTGCCAGTGAGCGGCCGGAAACAGATACGCAGTATTTT.

V is TRBV7-2 and J is TRBJ2-1; D is perhaps TRBD1 (6 bases). The CDR3 contains 14 residues. Germline V gene sequence: CDR1 SGHTA, CDR2 FQGNSA. V lost 5 bases and J lost 6, with 14 bases in between. In DNA, the CDR3 is TGTGCCAGCAGCCAGGGGCATGTGGGCAATGAGCAGTTCTTC. It translates to CASSQGHVGNEQFF.

This clone turned up a few times. The chain links TRBV28 to TRBJ2-2; 11 bases align to TRBD1. Germline V gene lookup returns CDR1 MDHEN and CDR2 SYDVKM. The CDR3 runs 14 residues. Trimming removed 7 bases from V and 6 bases from J; junction bases left unmatched: 4. The CDR3 coding sequence is TGTGCCAGCATCCCGGGACAGGGGGCCGGGGAGCTGTTTTTT. Protein sequence: CASIPGQGAGELFF.

This sequence joins TRBV14 and TRBJ1-1; the D gene is possibly TRBD1 (5 bases). V gave up 1 base and J gave up 3 bases, with 12 bases separating them. This CDR3 is built from 15 residues. Per germline, CDR1 SGHDN and CDR2 FVKESK. The CDR3 is CASSQGRAGHTEAFF. The CDR3 region has the DNA TGTGCCAGCAGCCAAGGACGGGCGGGGCACACTGAAGCTTTCTTT. The complete variable domain, with remaining parts taken from reference TRBV14 and TRBJ1-1, reads EAGVTQFPSHSVIEKGQTVTLRCDPISGHDNLYWYRRVMGKEIKFLLHFVKESKQDESGMPNNRFLAERTGGTYSTLKVQPAELEDSGVYFCASSQGRAGHTEAFFGQGTRLTVV.

The CDR3 DNA is TGTGCCAGCTCCCGGGACACAGAGAATGGCTACACCTTC. This codes for CASSRDTENGYTF. The chain couples TRBV18 to TRBJ1-2; D may be TRBD1 (6 bases). The CDR3 consists of 13 residues. The germline gives CDR1 KGHSH, CDR2 LQKENI. V lost 6 bases and J 6 bases, leaving 14 bases between the germline ends.

V gene TRBV7-9 combines with J gene TRBJ2-4; TRBD1 matches at 8 bases. Germline V gives CDR1 SEHNR, CDR2 FQNEAQ (reference sequence). V shed 3 bases and J 6 bases; nucleotides not matched to a gene: 1. The CDR3 is 13 residues long. CDR3 coding DNA: TGTGCCAGCAGCTTCGGACAGGGAAACATTCAGTACTTC. Amino acid sequence: CASSFGQGNIQYF.

This clone was counted between two and nine times. This chain uses TRBV4-2 with TRBJ1-2; D unclear. V was cut by 1 base and J by 4 bases, with 13 bases left in between. Germline loops: CDR1 LGHNA, CDR2 YNFKEQ. The length of the CDR3 is 15 residues. The CDR3 sequence is CASSQGRVYGYGYTF. DNA for the CDR3: TGTGCCAGCAGCCAAGGGAGGGTTTACGGCTATGGCTACACCTTC.

This clone showed up just a few times. The genes are TRBV9 and TRBJ2-7; unclear D gene. The CDR3 length is 14 residues. In germline, CDR1 is SGDLS, CDR2 YYNGEE. V was clipped by 0 bases and J by 2 bases, with 9 bases between them. This CDR3 is CASSVGHQAYEQYF. The CDR3 nucleotides are TGTGCCAGCAGCGTAGGACACCAAGCCTACGAGCAGTACTTC.

The chain couples TRBV28 to TRBJ1-4; a weak D match, TRBD1 (6 bases). In germline, CDR1 is MDHEN, CDR2 SYDVKM. The V gene lost 6 bases and the J gene lost 9 bases, with 14 bases spanning the gap. The CDR3 loop spans 13 amino acids. CDR3 sequence: CASRPTGIQKLFF. The CDR3 DNA follows: TGTGCCAGCAGGCCTACAGGGATTCAAAAACTGTTTTTT.

The chain employs TRBV5-1 and TRBJ1-1; perhaps TRBD1 as D (6 bases). Germline-derived CDR1 and CDR2 are SGHRS and YFSETQ. The CDR3 is made up of 12 amino acids. The V and J ends lost 4 bases and 6 bases respectively, with 10 bases between them. The CDR3 protein is CASSTQGSEAFF. CDR3 coding DNA: TGCGCCAGCAGCACACAGGGTTCTGAAGCTTTCTTT.

This chain connects TRBV4-2 to TRBJ1-1, with D perhaps TRBD1 (6 bases). Germline V lookup: CDR1 LGHNA, CDR2 YNFKEQ. Trimming took off 1 base at V and 0 bases at J, with 18 bases between the two ends. This CDR3 is 18 amino acids long. The CDR3 here is CASSQVRDLDRLNTEAFF. The DNA of the CDR3 is TGTGCCAGCAGCCAAGTTCGAGATTTAGACAGGCTGAACACTGAAGCTTTCTTT.

This chain joins TRBV9 and TRBJ2-1; tentatively, D is TRBD2 (5 bases). Trimming left V 1 base short and J 6 bases short, with 11 bases between. Germline assignment: CDR1 SGDLS and CDR2 YYNGEE. CDR3 length: 14 amino acids. CDR3 bases: TGTGCCAGCAGCGTACCGCTAGCCGGCAATGAGCAGTTCTTC. Amino acids: CASSVPLAGNEQFF.

This chain links TRBV7-3 with TRBJ1-2; D not certain. The CDR3 extends over 13 amino acids. CDR1 is SGHTA, CDR2 FQGTGA, per germline. Trimming left V 3 bases short and J 7 bases short, with 12 bases between. The CDR3 DNA is TGTGCCAGCAGCTTTGGAGGCTTGGTTGGCTACACCTTC. This gives the protein CASSFGGLVGYTF. The entire variable domain, with the rest obtained from reference TRBV7-3 and TRBJ1-2, is as follows: GAGVSQTPSNKVTEKGKYVELRCDPISGHTALYWYRQSLGQGPEFLIYFQGTGAADDSGLPNDRFFAVRPEGSVSTLKIQRTERGDSAVYLCASSFGGLVGYTFGSGTRLTVV.

The chain has TRBV7-2 and TRBJ2-2; 7 bases are a match to TRBD2. The CDR3 has 16 amino acids. Germline V gene sequence: CDR1 SGHTA, CDR2 FQGNSA. Germline trimming cut 1 base from V and 4 bases from J; bases unmatched to any gene: 6. The CDR3 DNA sequence: TGTGCCAGCAGCTTAGTGGGTGGGACTATCACCGGGGAGCTGTTTTTT. It encodes CASSLVGGTITGELFF.

The rearrangement links TRBV2 to TRBJ2-3; D perhaps matches TRBD1 (7 bases). CDR1 is SNHLY, CDR2 FYNNEI, per germline. V was cut by 9 bases and J by 2 bases, with 12 bases left in between. This CDR3 has 13 amino acids. CDR3 residues: CARRDSDTDTQYF. Written as DNA, the CDR3 is TGTGCCAGGCGGGACAGTGACACAGATACGCAGTATTTT.

This clone was seen more than once but under ten times. Written as DNA, the CDR3 is TGCAGCGTTGAAGGGGCCCGAGAGAACACTGAAGCTTTCTTT. The encoded protein is CSVEGARENTEAFF. V is TRBV29-1 and J is TRBJ1-1, with no clear D. The CDR3 loop spans 14 amino acids. V lost 1 base and J 1 base, leaving 10 bases between the germline ends. Germline V CDR1 and CDR2: SQVTM, ANQGSEA.

In this sample, this clone turned up a few times. The chain is built from TRBV7-9 and TRBJ1-4; possibly TRBD1 for D (6 bases). Per germline, CDR1 SEHNR and CDR2 FQNEAQ (reference sequence). CDR3 size: 15 residues. V dropped 6 bases and J dropped 8 bases, with 19 bases sitting between them. CDR3 sequence (DNA): TGTGCCAGCAGGAGTGCAGGGGACATGGACGAAAAACTGTTTTTT. Amino acid sequence: CASRSAGDMDEKLFF.

The gene calls are TRBV5-1 and TRBJ2-2; D may be TRBD2 (5 bases). The CDR3 runs to 15 residues. Germline loops: CDR1 SGHRS, CDR2 YFSETQ. With 0 bases removed from V and 3 bases from J, the gap between germline ends came to 9 bases. Written as DNA, the CDR3 is TGCGCCAGCAGCTTGGTAGAGGGCGACACCGGGGAGCTGTTTTTT. Its translation: CASSLVEGDTGELFF.

This clone has more than one count but fewer than ten. This rearrangement joins TRBV11-1 to TRBJ2-1, with a tentative D call TRBD2 (7 bases). Per germline, CDR1 SGHAT and CDR2 FQDESV (reference sequence). V lost 5 bases to trimming and J lost 3 bases, with 20 bases between them. The CDR3 covers 17 residues. The CDR3: CASSPTGRGRIYNEQFF. The CDR3 bases are TGTGCCAGCAGCCCCACGGGGAGGGGGAGGATCTACAATGAGCAGTTCTTC.

The chain is built from TRBV18 and TRBJ1-1; 9 bases line up with TRBD1. The CDR3 has 14 residues. Germline V gene data show CDR1 as KGHSH and CDR2 as LQKENI. V lost 5 bases to trimming and J lost 1 base; unmatched junction nucleotides: 2. CDR3 sequence reads: CASSMDRGNTEAFF. The CDR3 bases are TGTGCCAGCTCAATGGACAGGGGGAACACTGAAGCTTTCTTT.

This CDR3 reads CASSVGTENTEAFF. The CDR3 region has the DNA TGTGCCAGCAGTGTTGGGACAGAGAACACTGAAGCTTTCTTT. This chain links TRBV25-1 with TRBJ1-1; 7 bases fit TRBD1. J gave up 1 base and V 4 bases, and 3 bases lay outside the gene matches. This CDR3 region has 14 residues. Germline-derived CDR1 and CDR2 are MGHDK and SYGVNS.